This T cell receptor (beta chain) was retrieved from a study of T-cell memory formation after mild COVID-19. V dropped 0 bases and J dropped 8; count of bases not matched to a gene: 7. Per germline, CDR1 MGHRA and CDR2 YSYEKL. The CDR3 runs to 16 residues. TCRdb re-analysed the 5' RACE reads in MiXCR, keeping a single row per CDR3 protein. This table holds around 29,000 distinct CDR3 sequences, roughly 16% found once. Material for sequencing was PBMCs or a T cell subset sorted from them (not recorded which). The clonotype originates from an adult who had mild COVID-19 (a few samples of this study predate the infection). Cell type and time point are not known. The gene calls are TRBV4-1 and TRBJ2-1, with 10 bases that match TRBD2. CDR3 nucleotide sequence: TGCGCCAGCAGCCAAGAGGAAGCGGGGGGGTTCCATGAGCAGTTCTTC. This codes for CASSQEEAGGFHEQFF.